A single sample gave rise to the 32 T cell receptor beta chains below, sequenced in a study of T-cell memory formation after mild COVID-19. TCRdb re-called the 5' RACE reads through MiXCR, storing one row per CDR3 protein. The sample yields 190,000 or so distinct CDR3 sequences, more than 25% seen once. The sample taken for sequencing was PBMCs or a T cell subset sorted from them (not recorded which). The receptor source for this set is an adult woman who had mild COVID-19 (a few samples of this study predate the infection). Cell type and time point are not known.

Comment on this clonotype: The junction does not match germline at one end; this may be a read error. The chain joins TRBV7-2 to TRBJ1-1, with D possibly being TRBD1 (6 bases). CDR3 length: 13 residues. From germline, CDR1 is SGHTA and CDR2 FQGNSA. In nucleotides, the CDR3 is TGTGCCAGCAGTAACAGGGTGGGGATTAGACAACCTTTT. Encoded protein: CASSNRVGIRQPF.

The CDR3 DNA reads as TGCGCCAGCAGCTTGGGGGACGCAGTGAACACTGAAGCTTTCTTT. Its translation: CASSLGDAVNTEAFF. The V call is TRBV5-1, the J call TRBJ1-1, with D possibly being TRBD1 (5 bases). From germline, CDR1 is SGHRS and CDR2 YFSETQ. The CDR3 has 15 residues. Trimming removed 0 bases at V and 0 bases at J, with 9 bases between. Combining the CDR3 with reference TRBV5-1 and TRBJ1-1 gives the whole variable domain KAGVTQTPRYLIKTRGQQVTLSCSPISGHRSVSWYQQTPGQGLQFLFEYFSETQRNKGNFPGRFSGRQFSNSRSEMNVSTLELGDSALYLCASSLGDAVNTEAFFGQGTRLTVV.

J is TRBJ2-5 and V is TRBV5-1; 7 bases match TRBD1. J gave up 0 bases and V 0 bases, and 5 bases lay outside the gene matches. This CDR3 has 16 residues. Germline values: CDR1 SGHRS, CDR2 YFSETQ. The DNA of the CDR3 is TGCGCCAGCAGCTTGGACAGGGGTTGGTACCAAGAGACCCAGTACTTC. Its protein is CASSLDRGWYQETQYF.

J is TRBJ1-1 and V is TRBV29-1; 7 bases agree with TRBD1. Germline CDR1 is SQVTM and CDR2 is ANQGSEA. The CDR3 spans 13 residues. Losses at the gene ends were 7 bases for V and 1 base for J; bases not matched to a gene: 6. The CDR3 here is CSDRQGGNTEAFF. In nucleotides, the CDR3 is TGCAGCGACCGACAGGGAGGGAACACTGAAGCTTTCTTT.

J is TRBJ2-1 and V is TRBV6-2 or TRBV6-3, with TRBD2 matching 11 bases. The CDR3 is 15 residues long. Trimming cost V 4 bases and J 5 bases; bases outside gene matches: 4. Germline CDR1 and CDR2: MNHEY and SVGEGT. In DNA form, the CDR3 reads TGTGCCAGCAGTTCTCTGACTAGCGGGAACAATGAGCAGTTCTTC. Translation: CASSSLTSGNNEQFF.

This clonotype came up a few times. The chain recombines TRBV9 with TRBJ2-7; D gene ambiguous. Germline loops: CDR1 SGDLS, CDR2 YYNGEE. V gave up 4 bases and J gave up 0 bases, with 11 bases separating them. The CDR3 loop spans 14 amino acids. The CDR3 DNA is TGTGCCAGCAGCCCGCGGTCGAGCTCCTACGAGCAGTACTTC. This gives the protein CASSPRSSSYEQYF.

V gene TRBV27 combines with J gene TRBJ2-7; TRBD1 might be the D (6 bases). The germline gives CDR1 MNHEY, CDR2 SMNVEV (reference sequence). This CDR3 contains 14 residues. The V end lost 3 bases, the J end lost 3 bases, and 12 bases lay between the germline ends. Here the CDR3 DNA reads TGTGCCAGCAGTTTCACCGGGACATTCTACGAGCAGTACTTC. As protein: CASSFTGTFYEQYF.

This chain joins TRBV7-9 and TRBJ2-1; 13 bases align to TRBD2. CDR3 length: 17 residues. The V gene end was trimmed by 5 bases and the J gene end by 2 bases; junction bases not matched to a gene: 6. CDR1 and CDR2 (germline): SEHNR, FQNEAQ (reference sequence). CDR3 in DNA: TGTGCCAGCAGCCGGACTAGCGGGGGCCTTACCTACAATGAGCAGTTCTTC. Protein: CASSRTSGGLTYNEQFF.

This clonotype was observed a few times. The chain links TRBV7-9 to TRBJ1-1; D is uncertain. The CDR3 length is 12 residues. The germline gives CDR1 SEHNR, CDR2 FQNEAQ (reference sequence). V shed 3 bases and J shed 6 bases, with 8 bases lying between them. The CDR3 sequence: CASSFGPSEAFF. The CDR3 region has the DNA TGTGCCAGCAGCTTCGGACCGTCTGAAGCTTTCTTT.

In this sample, this clonotype turned up a few times. The rearrangement links TRBV7-9 to TRBJ1-5; 7 nucleotides agree with TRBD1. The germline gives CDR1 SEHNR, CDR2 FQNEAQ (reference sequence). CDR3 size: 15 residues. After removal of 5 bases from V and 0 bases from J, the junction contained 4 bases not matched to a gene. The CDR3 sequence is CASSLGQHSNQPQHF. DNA of the CDR3: TGTGCCAGCAGCCTGGGACAGCATAGCAATCAGCCCCAGCATTTT.

The V call is TRBV14, the J call TRBJ2-1; tentatively, D is TRBD2 (5 bases). CDR1 and CDR2 from the germline V gene are SGHDN and FVKESK. The CDR3 is made up of 16 amino acids. The ends were cut back, 0 bases at V and 6 bases at J, with 15 bases in the middle. The CDR3 region is CASSQDYGSAPNEQFF. The CDR3 nucleotides are TGTGCCAGCAGCCAAGACTATGGGAGTGCCCCCAATGAGCAGTTCTTC.

A single count supports this clonotype. This chain joins TRBV13 and TRBJ2-3; possibly TRBD1 for D (6 bases). V was pared by 8 bases and J by 0 bases, with 9 bases between. Germline V gene data show CDR1 as PRHDT and CDR2 as FYEKMQ (reference sequence). This CDR3 contains 13 residues. The CDR3 loop reads CASRDMSTDTQYF. The CDR3 nucleotides are TGTGCCAGCCGGGACATGAGCACAGATACGCAGTATTTT.

This clonotype was seen repeatedly, ten times or more. CDR3 in amino acids: CASSPGYSNQPQHF. CDR3 sequence (DNA): TGTGCCAGCTCACCGGGCTATAGCAATCAGCCCCAGCATTTT. V gene TRBV18 combines with J gene TRBJ1-5; D gene uncertain. Between the trimmed V and J ends, which lost 3 bases and 0 bases, there was a span of 6 bases. From germline, CDR1 is KGHSH and CDR2 LQKENI. The CDR3 runs 14 residues.

The genes are TRBV20-1 and TRBJ2-5, with 9 bases that match TRBD2. J lost 6 bases, V lost 0 bases, and 11 bases had no gene match. Germline V CDR1 and CDR2: DFQATT, SNEGSKA (reference sequence). CDR3 size: 16 residues. The CDR3 nucleotides are TGCAGTGCTAGAGATAGGGCTAGCGGGACCCTAAAGACCCAGTACTTC. Encoded protein: CSARDRASGTLKTQYF.

The CDR3: CSASGQNTGELFF. The CDR3 nucleotides are TGCAGTGCTTCGGGCCAGAACACCGGGGAGCTGTTTTTT. V gene TRBV20-1 combines with J gene TRBJ2-2; D remains ambiguous. The CDR3 has 13 amino acids. V was trimmed by 5 bases and J by 1 base, leaving 8 bases between them. CDR1 DFQATT and CDR2 SNEGSKA come from the germline V gene (reference sequence).

This clonotype was detected a few times. This rearrangement joins TRBV19 to TRBJ2-5, with TRBD2 matching 13 bases. CDR3 length: 16 amino acids. Germline V gives CDR1 LNHDA, CDR2 SQIVND (reference sequence). After removal of 1 base from V and 6 bases from J, the junction contained 5 bases not matched to a gene. CDR3 nucleotide sequence: TGTGCCAGTAGTATAGCACTAGCGGGAGGGCGGAAGACCCAGTACTTC. Its translation: CASSIALAGGRKTQYF.

The genes are TRBV6-2 or TRBV6-3 and TRBJ1-4; the D gene is possibly TRBD1 (5 bases). This CDR3 is built from 16 residues. The germline V and J ends were trimmed by 2 bases and 8 bases, with 18 bases remaining between them. The germline CDR1 and CDR2 sequences are MNHEY and SVGEGT. CDR3 amino acids: CASSYRGTFEGEKLFF. The CDR3 bases are TGTGCCAGCAGTTACCGCGGGACTTTCGAAGGAGAAAAACTGTTTTTT.

The chain has TRBV2 and TRBJ1-1; D call uncertain. V shed 3 bases and J shed 7 bases, with 12 bases lying between them. The germline gives CDR1 SNHLY, CDR2 FYNNEI. This CDR3 has 13 residues. CDR3 DNA: TGTGCCAGCAGTGAGCCGTGGACTTTTGAAGCTTTCTTT. This translates into CASSEPWTFEAFF.

This clonotype was picked up many times. V gene TRBV9 combines with J gene TRBJ2-5; TRBD2 agrees at 8 bases. The V gene's germline CDR1 is SGDLS and CDR2 YYNGEE. J was trimmed by 5 bases and V by 2 bases; bases with no gene match: 8. The CDR3 loop spans 15 amino acids. CDR3 DNA: TGTGCCAGCAGCGTGGGAGCGGGAGCGGGTGAGACCCAGTACTTC. Its protein product is CASSVGAGAGETQYF.

The V and J genes are TRBV29-1 and TRBJ2-7; 7 bases line up with TRBD1. Germline loops: CDR1 SQVTM, CDR2 ANQGSEA. The CDR3 has 13 amino acids. Trimming cost V 4 bases and J 0 bases; bases outside gene matches: 3. In nucleotides, the CDR3 is TGCAGCGTTGCGACAGGGAGCTCCTACGAGCAGTACTTC. It specifies CSVATGSSYEQYF.

V usage is TRBV19 and J usage is TRBJ1-1; TRBD1 might be the D (5 bases). This CDR3 spans 15 amino acids. The germline CDR1 and CDR2 sequences are LNHDA and SQIVND (reference sequence). V gave up 3 bases and J gave up 2 bases, with 13 bases separating them. The CDR3 sequence: CASSIPLGGNTEAFF. CDR3 nucleotides: TGTGCCAGTAGTATCCCCCTGGGGGGAAACACTGAAGCTTTCTTT.

This sequence joins TRBV5-6 and TRBJ2-3; D unclear. The V gene's germline CDR1 is SGHDT and CDR2 YYEEEE. The V and J ends lost 0 bases and 2 bases respectively, with 10 bases between them. The CDR3 loop spans 15 amino acids. The CDR3 nucleotides are TGTGCCAGCAGCTTGGCGGTGCGCACCACAGATACGCAGTATTTT. Amino acids: CASSLAVRTTDTQYF. Variable domain in full (rest from reference TRBV5-6 and TRBJ2-3): DAGVTQSPTHLIKTRGQQVTLRCSPKSGHDTVSWYQQALGQGPQFIFQYYEEEERQRGNFPDRFSGHQFPNYSSELNVNALLLGDSALYLCASSLAVRTTDTQYFGPGTRLTVL.

The V call is TRBV5-1, the J call TRBJ2-2; D is uncertain. The V end was cut by 3 bases, the J end by 2 bases, with 8 bases between. Germline lookup yields CDR1 SGHRS and CDR2 YFSETQ. The CDR3 is 14 residues long. The CDR3, as DNA: TGCGCCAGCAGCTCGCCCGGAAACACCGGGGAGCTGTTTTTT. Its protein is CASSSPGNTGELFF.

The V call is TRBV2, the J call TRBJ1-1; 10 bases map to TRBD1. CDR1 is SNHLY and CDR2 is FYNNEI in the germline V gene. V lost 6 bases, J lost 2 bases, and 12 bases stayed unmatched. This CDR3 comprises 17 residues. CDR3 bases: TGTGCCAGCAGGGAGGGGGGACAGGGGCGCATCAACACTGAAGCTTTCTTT. Encoded protein: CASREGGQGRINTEAFF.

There are many counts of this clonotype. This chain uses TRBV15 with TRBJ2-1, with a weak D call TRBD2 (6 bases). V was trimmed by 0 bases and J by 8 bases, leaving 8 bases between them. CDR3 size: 13 residues. Germline V gives CDR1 LNHNV, CDR2 YYDKDF (reference sequence). CDR3 amino acids: CATSRDGGDEQFF. The CDR3 nucleotides are TGTGCCACCAGCAGAGATGGCGGGGATGAGCAGTTCTTC.

V gene TRBV20-1 combines with J gene TRBJ2-7; the D call may be TRBD1 or TRBD2 (5 bases each). From germline, CDR1 is DFQATT and CDR2 SNEGSKA (reference sequence). The CDR3 runs 13 residues. Trimming pared 6 bases from V and 5 bases from J, leaving 17 bases between. CDR3 DNA sequence: TGCAGTGCGAGTACCGGGACCCGAAACGAGCAGTACTTC. Encoded protein: CSASTGTRNEQYF.

The gene calls are TRBV9 and TRBJ2-3; D is unclear. The length of the CDR3 is 14 residues. Trimming shortened V by 0 bases and J by 7 bases, and 12 bases separated the two germline ends. CDR1 and CDR2 (germline): SGDLS, YYNGEE. CDR3 amino acids: CASSVDFLLNTQYF. CDR3 in DNA: TGTGCCAGCAGCGTAGACTTTCTCCTGAATACGCAGTATTTT.

V is TRBV29-1 and J is TRBJ1-1; the D gene is possibly TRBD1 (6 bases). The CDR3 is made up of 13 amino acids. Germline V gives CDR1 SQVTM, CDR2 ANQGSEA. Trimming shortened V by 3 bases and J by 5 bases, and 13 bases separated the two germline ends. The CDR3 DNA reads TGCAGCGTTGAGGGAGGGGGGGATACTGAAGCTTTCTTT. Its protein is CSVEGGGDTEAFF.

This rearrangement joins TRBV6-2 or TRBV6-3 to TRBJ1-1; D is unclear. The CDR3 has 14 amino acids. Germline-derived CDR1 and CDR2 are MNHEY and SVGEGT. V was cut by 5 bases and J by 3 bases, with 13 bases left in between. The CDR3 loop reads CASSPLGTDTEAFF. The CDR3 nucleotides read TGTGCCAGCAGTCCCCTTGGCACCGACACTGAAGCTTTCTTT.

The gene calls are TRBV27 and TRBJ2-7, with D perhaps matching TRBD2 (5 bases). V lost 5 bases to trimming and J lost 7 bases, with 9 bases between them. Germline lookup yields CDR1 MNHEY and CDR2 SMNVEV (reference sequence). This CDR3 has 11 amino acids. This CDR3 is CASSRGLEQYF. CDR3 DNA: TGTGCCAGCAGTCGAGGGCTGGAGCAGTACTTC.

The chain is built from TRBV6-1 and TRBJ1-2; no clear D. The CDR3 is 13 residues long. Deletions cut 3 bases from V and 5 bases from J, with 10 bases between. In germline, CDR1 is MNHNS, CDR2 SASEGT. The CDR3: CASSERSLYGYTF. CDR3 sequence (DNA): TGTGCCAGCAGTGAGCGCAGCCTATATGGCTACACCTTC.

V and J are TRBV3-1 and TRBJ1-1; D perhaps matches TRBD1 (5 bases). Trimming left V 0 bases short and J 4 bases short, with 9 bases between. This CDR3 region has 14 residues. Germline V gene data show CDR1 as LGHDT and CDR2 as YNNKEL (reference sequence). The CDR3 loop is CASSQEVQGTEAFF. CDR3 nucleotides: TGTGCCAGCAGCCAAGAGGTCCAGGGCACTGAAGCTTTCTTT.